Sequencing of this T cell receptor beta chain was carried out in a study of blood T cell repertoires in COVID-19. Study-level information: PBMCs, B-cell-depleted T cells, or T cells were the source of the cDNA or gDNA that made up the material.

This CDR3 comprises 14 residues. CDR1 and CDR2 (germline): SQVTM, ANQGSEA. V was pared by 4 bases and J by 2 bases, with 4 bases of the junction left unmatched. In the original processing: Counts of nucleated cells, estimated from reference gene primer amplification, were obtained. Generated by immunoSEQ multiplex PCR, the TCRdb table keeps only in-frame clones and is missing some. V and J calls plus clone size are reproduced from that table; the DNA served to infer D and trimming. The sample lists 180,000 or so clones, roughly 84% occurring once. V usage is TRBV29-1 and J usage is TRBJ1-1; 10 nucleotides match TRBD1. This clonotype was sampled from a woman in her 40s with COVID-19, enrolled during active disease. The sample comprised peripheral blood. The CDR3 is CSVARTGGNTEAFF. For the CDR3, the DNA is TGCAGCGTTGCCCGGACAGGGGGTAACACTGAAGCTTTCTTT. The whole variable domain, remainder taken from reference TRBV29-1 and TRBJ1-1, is SAVISQKPSRDICQRGTSLTIQCQVDSQVTMMFWYRQQPGQSLTLIATANQGSEATYESGFVIDKFPISRPNLTFSTLTVSNMSPEDSSIYLCSVARTGGNTEAFFGQGTRLTVV.